Below are 2 T cell receptor beta chains sequenced from a single sample in a study of blood T cell repertoires in COVID-19. This table comes from immunoSEQ multiplex PCR, and its TCRdb copy is limited to in-frame clones, with some not included. In the table there are over 250,000 clones, 80% to 90% of which are singletons. Sample: peripheral blood. These receptor sequences come from a woman in her seventies with COVID-19, enrolled during active disease.

This clone came up once. The V call is TRBV24-1, the J call TRBJ2-7, with 8 bases lining up with TRBD1. The CDR3 covers 15 residues. The germline CDR1 and CDR2 sequences are KGHDR and SFDVKD. Trimming at V came to 7 bases and at J to 0 bases, leaving 7 bases not matched to a gene. CDR3 nucleotide sequence: TGTGCCACCAGGAGTCAGGGGGCAAGCTCCTACGAGCAGTACTTC. Amino acids: CATRSQGASSYEQYF.

This sequence joins TRBV10-1 and TRBJ1-2, with 10 bases aligning to TRBD1. The CDR3 is made up of 17 amino acids. CDR1 is WNHNN, CDR2 SYGVQD, per germline (reference sequence). V lost 6 bases, J lost 8 bases, and 18 bases stayed unmatched. CDR3 loop: CASRDPGQGRPRGGYTF. CDR3 coding DNA: TGCGCCAGCAGAGACCCGGGACAGGGGCGCCCTCGTGGGGGCTACACCTTC.